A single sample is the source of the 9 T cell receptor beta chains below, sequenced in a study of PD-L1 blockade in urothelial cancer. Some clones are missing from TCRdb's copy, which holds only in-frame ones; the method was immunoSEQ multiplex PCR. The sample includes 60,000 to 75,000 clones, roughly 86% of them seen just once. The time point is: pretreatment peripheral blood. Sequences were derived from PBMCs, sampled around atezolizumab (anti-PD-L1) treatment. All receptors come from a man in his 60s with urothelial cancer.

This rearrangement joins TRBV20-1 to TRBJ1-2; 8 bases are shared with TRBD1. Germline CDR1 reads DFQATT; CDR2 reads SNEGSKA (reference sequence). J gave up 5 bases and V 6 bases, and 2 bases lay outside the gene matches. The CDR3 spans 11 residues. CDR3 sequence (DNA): TGCAGTGCCGGGACAGGTTATGGCTACACCTTC. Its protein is CSAGTGYGYTF.

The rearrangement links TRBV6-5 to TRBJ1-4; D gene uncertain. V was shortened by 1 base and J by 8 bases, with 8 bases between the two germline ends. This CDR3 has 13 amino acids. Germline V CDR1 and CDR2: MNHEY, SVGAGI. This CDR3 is CASSYWTGEKLFF. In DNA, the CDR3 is TGTGCCAGCAGTTACTGGACGGGAGAAAAACTGTTTTTT.

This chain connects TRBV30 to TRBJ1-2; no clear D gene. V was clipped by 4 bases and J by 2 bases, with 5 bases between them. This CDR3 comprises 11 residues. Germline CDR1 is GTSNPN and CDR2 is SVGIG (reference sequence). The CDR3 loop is CAWTRNYGYTF. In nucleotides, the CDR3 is TGTGCCTGGACGCGGAACTATGGCTACACCTTC. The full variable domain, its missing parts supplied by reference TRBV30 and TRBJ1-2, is SQTIHQWPATLVQPVGSPLSLECTVEGTSNPNLYWYRQAAGRGLQLLFYSVGIGQISSEVPQNLSASRPQDRQFILSSKKLLLSDSGFYLCAWTRNYGYTFGSGTRLTVV.

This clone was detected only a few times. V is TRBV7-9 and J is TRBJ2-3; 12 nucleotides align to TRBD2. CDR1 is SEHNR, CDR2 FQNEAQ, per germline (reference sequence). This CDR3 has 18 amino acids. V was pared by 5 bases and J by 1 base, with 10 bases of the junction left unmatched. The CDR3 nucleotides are TGTGCCAGCAGCCCCGGACTAGCGGGGATGGTTGGCACAGATACGCAGTATTTT. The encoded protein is CASSPGLAGMVGTDTQYF.

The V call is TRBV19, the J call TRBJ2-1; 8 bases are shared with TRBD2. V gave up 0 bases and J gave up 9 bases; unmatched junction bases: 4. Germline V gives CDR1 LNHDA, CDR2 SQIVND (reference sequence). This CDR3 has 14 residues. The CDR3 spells CASSIDPGRVEQFF. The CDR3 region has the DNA TGTGCCAGTAGTATAGATCCCGGGAGGGTTGAGCAGTTCTTC.

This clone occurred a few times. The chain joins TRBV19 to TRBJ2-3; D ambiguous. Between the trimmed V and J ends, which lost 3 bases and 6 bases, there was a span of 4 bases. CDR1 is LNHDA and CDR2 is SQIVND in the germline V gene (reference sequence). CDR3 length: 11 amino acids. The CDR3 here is CASSIGDTQYF. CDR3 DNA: TGTGCCAGTAGTATCGGTGATACGCAGTATTTT.

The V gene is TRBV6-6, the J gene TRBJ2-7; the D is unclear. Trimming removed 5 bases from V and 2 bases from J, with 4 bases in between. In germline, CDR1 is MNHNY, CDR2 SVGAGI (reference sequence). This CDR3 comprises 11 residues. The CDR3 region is CASSDTYEQYF. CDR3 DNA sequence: TGTGCCAGCAGTGACACCTACGAGCAGTACTTC.

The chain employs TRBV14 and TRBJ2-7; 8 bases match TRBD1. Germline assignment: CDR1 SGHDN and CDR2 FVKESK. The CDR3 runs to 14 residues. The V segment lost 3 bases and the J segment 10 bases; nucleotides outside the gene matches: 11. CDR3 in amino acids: CASSQGTGGFGQYF. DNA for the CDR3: TGTGCCAGCAGCCAGGGGACAGGAGGGTTCGGTCAGTACTTC.

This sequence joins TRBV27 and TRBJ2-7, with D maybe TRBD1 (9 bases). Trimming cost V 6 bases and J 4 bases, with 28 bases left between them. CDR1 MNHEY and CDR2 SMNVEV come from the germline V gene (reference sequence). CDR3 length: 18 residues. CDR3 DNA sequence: TGTGCCAGCAGCGTGGGACAGGGCGGCCGGGGGGGCGGGTACGAGCAGTACTTC. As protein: CASSVGQGGRGGGYEQYF.